This is a list of T cell receptor beta chains from one sample in a study of blood T cell repertoires in COVID-19. The table came from immunoSEQ multiplex PCR; TCRdb's copy has only in-frame clones and leaves some out. The sample lists roughly 77,000 clones, 90% occurring once. The sequencing input was peripheral blood. The source of these receptors is a woman of 80 years or more with active COVID-19. CDR3s leave out the opening cysteine and the closing phenylalanine or tryptophan. The order of the fields is V gene, D gene, CDR3 protein. A D gene is named only where the DNA matches it firmly.

v_gene: TRBV7-6; d_gene: .; CDR3aa: ASSPRGMNTEAF
v_gene: TRBV7-2; d_gene: TRBD2; CDR3aa: ASSPPRLAGGPWNEQF
v_gene: TRBV3-1/TRBV3-2; d_gene: TRBD1; CDR3aa: ASSHTGGETDTQY
v_gene: TRBV5-1; d_gene: TRBD2; CDR3aa: ASSRAPSGSGNEQF
v_gene: TRBV14; d_gene: TRBD1; CDR3aa: ASSHLDRGTGELF
v_gene: TRBV6-2/TRBV6-3; d_gene: .; CDR3aa: ASSPSSYEQY
v_gene: TRBV5-6; d_gene: TRBD1; CDR3aa: ASSLGPGQGAGEQF
v_gene: TRBV5-4; d_gene: TRBD2; CDR3aa: ASSFSLAGADTQY
v_gene: TRBV5-1; d_gene: TRBD1; CDR3aa: ASSWAGQGGYT
v_gene: TRBV11-2; d_gene: .; CDR3aa: ASSGRRGYNSPLH
v_gene: TRBV6-2/TRBV6-3; d_gene: TRBD1; CDR3aa: ASSLQGSSNEKLF
v_gene: TRBV7-9; d_gene: .; CDR3aa: ASSLSGAETQY
v_gene: TRBV7-8; d_gene: .; CDR3aa: ASSLALGRENTGELF
v_gene: TRBV24-1; d_gene: .; CDR3aa: ATSDRNQGTIQTIRSGANVLT
v_gene: TRBV19; d_gene: TRBD2; CDR3aa: ASSISAGPYNEQF
v_gene: TRBV10-3; d_gene: TRBD2; CDR3aa: AISEGLAGNPEQF
v_gene: TRBV7-9; d_gene: .; CDR3aa: ASSSTRAGTDTQY
v_gene: TRBV5-6; d_gene: TRBD2; CDR3aa: ASSPSGRSGEQY
v_gene: TRBV4-3; d_gene: TRBD2; CDR3aa: ASGQVPPGAGTYNEQF
v_gene: TRBV9; d_gene: .; CDR3aa: AIQGILNEKLF
v_gene: TRBV24-1; d_gene: .; CDR3aa: ATSDPQATNEKLF
v_gene: TRBV6-5; d_gene: TRBD1; CDR3aa: ASSYSDRGNEQF
v_gene: TRBV6-2/TRBV6-3; d_gene: .; CDR3aa: ASSWGQETQY
v_gene: TRBV11-3; d_gene: TRBD2; CDR3aa: ASSLGTSGTDTQY
v_gene: TRBV28; d_gene: .; CDR3aa: ASSSRVFWSGGYT
v_gene: TRBV7-2; d_gene: .; CDR3aa: ASSPNQAISGNTIY